Listed below are T cell receptor beta chains from one sample, sequenced in a study of radiotherapy plus CTLA-4 blockade in lung cancer. TCRdb's table, derived via immunoSEQ multiplex PCR, lists solely in-frame clones and lacks some. The table includes 50,000 to 65,000 clones, 60% to 80% detected once. Material: peripheral blood, obtained from a patient treated with radiotherapy plus ipilimumab. Source of these receptors: a human donor with non-small cell lung cancer whose response to radiotherapy plus ipilimumab could not be evaluated. CDR3s include the opening cysteine and the closing phenylalanine or tryptophan. A D gene is named only where the DNA matches it firmly. Only part of the rows carry a size: once, few, many, or a class if the clone is expanded.

clone size	J gene	V gene	D gene	CDR3 protein	CDR3 DNA
NA	TRBJ2-1	TRBV11-1	NA	CASSQLAFEQFF	TGTGCCAGCAGCCAACTAGCTTTCGAGCAGTTCTTC
NA	TRBJ2-1	TRBV2	TRBD2	CASSGTSGSYNEQFF	TGTGCCAGCAGTGGGACTAGCGGGAGTTACAATGAGCAGTTCTTC
NA	TRBJ2-2	TRBV7-2	TRBD2	CASSSLGGTSLRGELFF	TGTGCCAGCAGCTCTTTAGGTGGGACTAGCTTACGCGGGGAGCTGTTTTTT
NA	TRBJ1-1	TRBV7-3	NA	CASSQGGAYTEAFF	TGTGCCAGCAGCCAAGGAGGAGCCTACACTGAAGCTTTCTTT
NA	TRBJ1-5	TRBV19	TRBD1	CASSPDRGSNQPQHF	TGTGCCAGTAGTCCGGACAGGGGAAGCAATCAGCCCCAGCATTTT
few	TRBJ1-5	TRBV7-8	TRBD1	CASSSLLDRGYWQPQHF	TGTGCCAGCAGCTCGCTACTGGACAGGGGATATTGGCAGCCCCAGCATTTT
NA	TRBJ1-5	TRBV27	TRBD1	CASSLGTVNQPQHF	TGTGCCAGCAGTTTAGGGACAGTCAATCAGCCCCAGCATTTT
NA	TRBJ2-7	TRBV27	NA	CASSRTGTYEQYF	TGTGCCAGCAGTCGAACAGGTACCTACGAGCAGTACTTC
NA	TRBJ2-2	TRBV5-4	NA	CASSPDLNTGELFF	TGTGCCAGCAGCCCCGACTTAAACACCGGGGAGCTGTTTTTT
NA	TRBJ2-3	TRBV5-5	NA	CASSWDWTTSTDTQYF	TGTGCCAGCAGCTGGGACTGGACCACTAGCACAGATACGCAGTATTTT
NA	TRBJ2-1	TRBV5-1	TRBD2	CASRRLAGAHEQFF	TGCGCCAGCAGAAGACTAGCGGGGGCTCATGAGCAGTTCTTC
NA	TRBJ2-5	TRBV9	NA	CASSVLGTREETQYF	TGTGCCAGCAGCGTACTCGGGACACGGGAAGAGACCCAGTACTTC
NA	TRBJ2-5	TRBV9	NA	CATTPGGGREETQYF	TGTGCCACAACTCCAGGGGGCGGGAGAGAAGAGACCCAGTACTTC
NA	TRBJ2-3	TRBV6-5	TRBD2	CASSSRLAGGPDTQYF	TGTGCCAGCAGTTCTCGACTAGCGGGGGGGCCAGATACGCAGTATTTT
NA	TRBJ2-4	TRBV6-1	NA	CASSESWGSSNIQYF	TGTGCCAGCAGTGAAAGTTGGGGCAGTTCAAACATTCAGTACTTC
NA	TRBJ2-7	TRBV4-2	TRBD1	CASSQVFPGQGPEQYF	TGTGCCAGCAGCCAAGTTTTCCCGGGACAGGGTCCGGAGCAGTACTTC